This is a list of T cell receptor beta chains from one sample in a study of T cell responses to AZD1222 COVID-19 vaccine. Clones were read by immunoSEQ multiplex PCR, and TCRdb kept only the in-frame ones, dropping some. The table has over 95,000 clones, more than 85% seen once; the top ten hold roughly 4.5%. The input for sequencing was peripheral blood, taken on day 0 of AZD1222 vaccination. The source is an adult in good health. Each CDR3 is given with its conserved first and last residue. D genes are given only for firm matches. Clone size is not always given. Where it is, it says once, few, many or a class for expanded clones.

j_call v_call clone_size d_call cdr3_aa cdr3_nt
TRBJ1-2 TRBV30 . . CAYIKANYGYTF TGTGCCTACATCAAAGCGAACTATGGCTACACCTTC
TRBJ2-1 TRBV24-1 . . CATSDGGAHEQFF TGTGCCACCAGTGATGGAGGGGCCCATGAGCAGTTCTTC
TRBJ2-7 TRBV7-9 . . CASSLGASLGEQYF TGTGCCAGCAGCTTAGGGGCGAGTCTAGGTGAGCAGTACTTC
TRBJ1-1 TRBV27 . . CASSLIGRRAFF TGTGCCAGCAGTTTAATCGGGAGACGGGCTTTCTTT
TRBJ2-5 TRBV4-3 . . CASSQGGPETQYF TGCGCCAGCAGCCAAGGGGGTCCAGAGACCCAGTACTTC
TRBJ1-6 TRBV21-1 . . CASSKALTAPNSPLHF TGTGCCAGCAGCAAAGCGCTAACCGCGCCCAATTCACCCCTCCACTTT
TRBJ2-2 TRBV6-6 . . CASISGNTGELFF TGTGCCAGCATATCGGGAAACACCGGGGAGCTGTTTTTT
TRBJ1-1 TRBV5-4 . . CASSLDSWTEAFF TGTGCCAGCAGCTTAGACAGTTGGACTGAAGCTTTCTTT
TRBJ1-2 TRBV6-2/TRBV6-3 . TRBD1 CASSWTGAVYTF TGTGCCAGCAGTTGGACAGGGGCTGTCTACACCTTC
TRBJ1-3 TRBV19 once . CASSIDQDHSGNTIYF TGTGCCAGTAGTATAGATCAGGATCACTCTGGAAACACCATATATTTT
TRBJ1-6 TRBV6-5 . TRBD1 CASSYGDRADSPLHF TGTGCCAGCAGTTACGGCGACAGGGCGGATTCACCCCTCCACTTT
TRBJ1-5 TRBV2 . TRBD1 CASSLRTGGFGQPQHF TGTGCCAGCAGCCTCCGGACAGGGGGCTTTGGGCAGCCCCAGCATTTT
TRBJ2-7 TRBV7-2 . TRBD2 CASSSRTSGGIQYF TGTGCCAGCAGCTCCCGGACTAGCGGGGGTATACAGTACTTC
TRBJ2-7 TRBV20-1 once TRBD1 CSASTGVNEQYF TGCAGTGCTAGTACAGGGGTCAACGAGCAGTACTTC
TRBJ2-3 TRBV7-2 . TRBD2 CASRPPLRTSDTDTQYF TGTGCCAGCAGGCCCCCCCTCCGAACTAGCGACACAGATACGCAGTATTTT
TRBJ2-7 TRBV14 . . CASSQDSSSYEQYF TGTGCCAGCAGCCAAGACAGTAGCTCCTACGAGCAGTACTTC
TRBJ1-2 TRBV4-3 . . CASSQTDRGPGGYTF TGCGCCAGCAGCCAAACCGACAGAGGCCCCGGGGGCTACACCTTC
TRBJ2-1 TRBV5-1 . TRBD1 CASRVGQGRLNEQFF TGCGCCAGCAGGGTCGGACAGGGGCGTCTCAATGAGCAGTTCTTC
TRBJ1-3 TRBV9 . . CASSLRLSGNTIYF TGTGCCAGCTCGCTACGGCTCTCTGGAAACACCATATATTTT
TRBJ2-2 TRBV6-2/TRBV6-3 . TRBD1 CASSYRGLPVGELFF TGTGCCAGCAGTTACAGGGGGCTTCCCGTGGGGGAGCTGTTTTTT
TRBJ1-2 TRBV7-2 . TRBD1 CASSLIGTGDYGYTF TGTGCCAGCAGCTTAATCGGGACAGGCGACTATGGCTACACCTTC
TRBJ2-3 TRBV7-3 . . CASSPYGDTQYF TGTGCCAGCAGCCCCTACGGAGATACGCAGTATTTT
TRBJ1-1 TRBV29-1 once . CSAKDRNTEAFF TGCAGCGCTAAAGATCGGAACACTGAAGCTTTCTTT